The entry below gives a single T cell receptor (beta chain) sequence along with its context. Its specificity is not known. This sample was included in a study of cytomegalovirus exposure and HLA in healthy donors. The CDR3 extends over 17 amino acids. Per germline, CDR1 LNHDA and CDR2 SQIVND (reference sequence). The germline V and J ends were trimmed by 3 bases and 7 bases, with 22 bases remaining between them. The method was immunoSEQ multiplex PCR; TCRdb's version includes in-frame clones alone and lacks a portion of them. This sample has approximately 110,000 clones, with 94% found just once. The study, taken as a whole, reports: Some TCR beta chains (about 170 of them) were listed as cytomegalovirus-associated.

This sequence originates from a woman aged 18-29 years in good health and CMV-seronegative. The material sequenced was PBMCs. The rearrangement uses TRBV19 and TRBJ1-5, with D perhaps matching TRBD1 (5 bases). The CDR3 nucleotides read TGTGCCAGTAGTATCCCGAGTATATGGGTGAAGGGGCAGCCCCAGCATTTT. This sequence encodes CASSIPSIWVKGQPQHF.